The following is a T cell receptor (beta chain) sequence with its context. Antigen specificity is unknown. The sample originates from a study of glioma-infiltrating T cells after dendritic cell vaccination. Regarding the study as a whole: Higher pretreatment TIL content predicted longer progression-free time and survival.

Clones were sequenced by immunoSEQ multiplex PCR, and TCRdb holds only the in-frame ones, with some missing. The sample consists of about 50,000 clones, 75% to 90% of them appearing once. Germline V CDR1 and CDR2: MRHNA, SNTAGT. CDR3 size: 15 residues. V shed 0 bases and J shed 2 bases, with 10 bases lying between them. Regarding time point: after dendritic cell vaccination, including at tumor progression/relapse. This chain links TRBV6-4 with TRBJ2-5; D uncertain. The starting material was blood, obtained after dendritic cell vaccination. The receptor was isolated from a human donor with glioblastoma. The CDR3 DNA follows: TGTGCCAGCAGTGACTCGAAGGCAGGTCAAGAGACCCAGTACTTC. Its protein product is CASSDSKAGQETQYF.